Listed here are 5 T cell receptor beta chains from one sample, sequenced in a study of T cell responses to AZD1222 COVID-19 vaccine. The assay was immunoSEQ multiplex PCR, and TCRdb's table has in-frame clones only and misses some. Altogether some 150,000 clones are present, about 89% being singletons, with the ten largest covering approximately 9.1%. Specimen: peripheral blood, collected 28 days after the second AZD1222 dose. Source of these receptors: an adult who received the AZD1222 COVID-19 vaccine.

This rearrangement joins TRBV15 to TRBJ1-1; no clear D gene. The germline gives CDR1 LNHNV, CDR2 YYDKDF (reference sequence). Trimming cost V 0 bases and J 2 bases, with 10 bases left between them. This CDR3 spans 15 amino acids. The CDR3 region is CATSRDPGTNTEAFF. The CDR3 nucleotides read TGTGCCACCAGCAGAGATCCAGGAACTAACACTGAAGCTTTCTTT.

CDR3 nucleotide sequence: TGTGCCACCAGTGACTCAATATACAATGAGCAGTTCTTC. It yields the protein CATSDSIYNEQFF. The J gene is TRBJ2-1, the V gene TRBV24-1; no reliable D call. With 4 bases removed from V and 4 bases from J, the gap between germline ends came to 7 bases. The CDR3 length is 13 residues. Looked up from germline, CDR1 is KGHDR and CDR2 is SFDVKD.

The chain uses TRBV6-4 and TRBJ2-7; the match to TRBD1 covers 12 bases. CDR1 MRHNA and CDR2 SNTAGT come from the germline V gene. Trimming cost V 2 bases and J 4 bases; bases outside gene matches: 6. The CDR3 sequence is 16 residues long. The CDR3 reads CASSDQGQGARYEQYF. In DNA form, the CDR3 reads TGTGCCAGCAGTGACCAGGGACAGGGGGCGCGGTACGAGCAGTACTTC.

The chain couples TRBV18 to TRBJ2-3, with no clear D. CDR3 length: 12 residues. V lost 3 bases to trimming and J lost 5 bases, with 6 bases between them. Per the germline V gene, CDR1 is KGHSH and CDR2 is LQKENI. This CDR3 is CASSPSGDTQYF. CDR3 DNA: TGTGCCAGCTCACCGTCCGGAGATACGCAGTATTTT.

In its sample, this clone was seen a few times. The chain employs TRBV28 and TRBJ2-3; 7 bases are shared with TRBD2. The length of the CDR3 is 15 residues. Germline-derived CDR1 and CDR2 are MDHEN and SYDVKM. The V gene end was trimmed by 5 bases and the J gene end by 0 bases; junction bases not matched to a gene: 5. The CDR3 reads CASSEGRESTDTQYF. The CDR3 nucleotides are TGTGCCAGCAGTGAGGGGCGGGAGAGCACAGATACGCAGTATTTT.